This T cell receptor (beta chain) was retrieved from a study of CD8+CD57+ T cells in acquired aplastic anemia. Study in general: On average, healthy donors gave about 10.8 million reads for CD4+ cells.

Germline trimming cut 7 bases from V and 10 bases from J; bases unmatched to any gene: 22. Germline CDR1 and CDR2: SQVTM and ANQGSEA. The CDR3 covers 16 residues. This clonotype was recorded a few times. It was genomic DNA that served as the template for profiling TCR beta VDJ and CDR3. TCRdb fed the reads into MiXCR, producing one record per CDR3 protein. The table includes some 410,000 distinct CDR3 sequences, around 68% detected once. The chain joins TRBV29-1 to TRBJ1-1, with 9 bases aligning to TRBD1. The specimen sequenced was sorted CD4+, CD8+, or CD8+CD57+ T cells (not recorded which) from PBMCs. This TCR was recovered from a human donor in good health, serving as a control. The CDR3 DNA reads TGCAGCGCCAGCAGCGTGGATACCGGGACAGGGCCGAGAGCTTTCTTT. Translating it yields CSASSVDTGTGPRAFF.